Below are 20 T cell receptor beta chains sequenced from a single sample in a study of blood T cells in healthy people across ages. Combining a sample-barcoded 5' primer with a J-beta primer mix, a second PCR ran for roughly 6 to 11 cycles. Via MiXCR, TCRdb re-called the 5' RACE reads, giving one row per CDR3 protein. Of over a million distinct CDR3 sequences in the sample, roughly a quarter were seen once. These records were also assigned to another study, of T cells of mothers and their children.

Material for sequencing was blood. These receptors were taken from a girl under 10 years old in good health.

This clonotype has a handful of counts. V usage is TRBV2 and J usage is TRBJ1-6; 8 bases line up with TRBD1. The CDR3 totals 15 residues. Trimming took 8 bases from V and 0 from J; bases not matched to a gene: 3. Germline V gives CDR1 SNHLY, CDR2 FYNNEI. The DNA of the CDR3 is TGTGCCAGCCGACAGGGGAGCTCCTATAATTCACCCCTCCACTTT. Protein sequence: CASRQGSSYNSPLHF.

The chain couples TRBV9 to TRBJ2-1, with D possibly matching TRBD2 (5 bases). V was trimmed by 7 bases and J by 0 bases, leaving 11 bases between them. Germline values: CDR1 SGDLS, CDR2 YYNGEE. The CDR3 consists of 14 residues. The CDR3 DNA reads as TGTGCCAGCGGTCCGGGAAGCTCCTACAATGAGCAGTTCTTC. It specifies CASGPGSSYNEQFF.

This clonotype was counted between two and nine times. The V gene is TRBV7-3, the J gene TRBJ2-5, with 8 bases matching TRBD1. The CDR3 consists of 14 residues. Trimming took 0 bases from V and 4 from J; bases not matched to a gene: 1. Germline values: CDR1 SGHTA, CDR2 FQGTGA. The chain's CDR3 is CASSLTGTGETQYF. For the CDR3, the DNA is TGTGCCAGCAGCTTAACCGGGACAGGAGAGACCCAGTACTTC.

This clonotype turned up a few times. V is TRBV12-3 or TRBV12-4 and J is TRBJ2-3, with D perhaps matching TRBD2 (6 bases). V gave up 5 bases and J gave up 5 bases, with 14 bases separating them. The CDR3 is 14 amino acids. The CDR3 protein is CASSPFWREDTQYF. Written as DNA, the CDR3 is TGTGCCAGCAGTCCCTTTTGGCGGGAAGATACGCAGTATTTT.

The gene calls are TRBV9 and TRBJ2-2; 9 positions agree with TRBD2. Germline trimming cut 0 bases from V and 5 bases from J; bases unmatched to any gene: 2. The CDR3 runs to 15 residues. Looked up from germline, CDR1 is SGDLS and CDR2 is YYNGEE. The DNA of the CDR3 is TGTGCCAGCAGCGTAGGACTAGCGGTGACCGGGGAGCTGTTTTTT. This codes for CASSVGLAVTGELFF.

This chain uses TRBV20-1 with TRBJ2-5; D possibly corresponds to TRBD1 (5 bases). The CDR3 sequence is 10 residues long. Trimming left V 7 bases short and J 12 bases short, with 15 bases between. In germline, CDR1 is DFQATT, CDR2 SNEGSKA (reference sequence). The DNA for the CDR3 is TGCAGTGGGGTCAGGGATGAGGAGTACTTC. This sequence encodes CSGVRDEEYF.

V usage is TRBV7-2 and J usage is TRBJ2-3, with D tentatively TRBD1 (5 bases). Deletions cut 1 base from V and 4 bases from J, with 12 bases between. The CDR3 covers 15 residues. The V gene's germline CDR1 is SGHTA and CDR2 FQGNSA. The CDR3, as DNA: TGTGCCAGCAGCTTAGGTGGGGCAAGAGCAGATACGCAGTATTTT. Its protein product is CASSLGGARADTQYF.

This chain connects TRBV7-2 to TRBJ1-2; D gene uncertain. Per the germline V gene, CDR1 is SGHTA and CDR2 is FQGNSA. V lost 1 base, J lost 2 bases, and 8 bases lay in between. This CDR3 is 14 amino acids long. The CDR3 spells CASSLGSLNYGYTF. CDR3 DNA: TGTGCCAGCAGCTTAGGCTCACTGAACTATGGCTACACCTTC.

The table lists this clonotype with a few counts. The J gene is TRBJ2-1, the V gene TRBV12-3 or TRBV12-4; D gene unclear. V was clipped by 3 bases and J by 7 bases, with 13 bases between them. There are 14 residues in the CDR3. The CDR3 spells CASSFIADGNEQFF. In DNA form, the CDR3 reads TGTGCCAGCAGTTTTATCGCGGATGGTAATGAGCAGTTCTTC.

The genes are TRBV5-1 and TRBJ2-7; 8 bases fit TRBD2. V shed 1 base and J 4 bases; nucleotides not matched to a gene: 7. CDR3 length: 15 residues. CDR1 and CDR2 (germline): SGHRS, YFSETQ. CDR3 sequence reads: CASSLISGGAYEQYF. The CDR3 DNA follows: TGCGCCAGCAGCTTGATTTCCGGGGGGGCATACGAGCAGTACTTC.

In its sample, this clonotype was seen a few times. Likely a read error: the CDR3 ends without its conserved phenylalanine or tryptophan. The chain uses TRBV20-1 and TRBJ1-1, with D tentatively TRBD1 (6 bases). Germline loops: CDR1 DFQATT, CDR2 SNEGSKA (reference sequence). This CDR3 has 14 amino acids. V was pared by 1 base and J by 1 base, with 10 bases between. CDR3 sequence (DNA): TGCAGTGCTAGAGGGGGGGCCTCGAACACTGAAGCTTTCATT. Translation gives CSARGGASNTEAFI.

V is TRBV5-1 and J is TRBJ2-3, with 9 bases lining up with TRBD1. The CDR3 covers 15 residues. CDR1 is SGHRS, CDR2 YFSETQ, per germline. V lost 4 bases to trimming and J lost 6 bases; unmatched junction nucleotides: 9. The CDR3 DNA reads TGCGCCAGCAGCATAGGACAGGGGCAGGCTGATACGCAGTATTTT. Translating it yields CASSIGQGQADTQYF.

V usage is TRBV12-3 or TRBV12-4 and J usage is TRBJ1-1; D not resolved. V was shortened by 2 bases and J by 1 base, with 8 bases between the two germline ends. This CDR3 spans 14 amino acids. CDR3 bases: TGTGCCAGCAGTTTATTTAGGGAGAACACTGAAGCTTTCTTT. Translated, it gives CASSLFRENTEAFF.

The J gene is TRBJ2-1, the V gene TRBV7-2; D remains ambiguous. The germline V gene has CDR1 SGHTA and CDR2 FQGNSA. V was trimmed by 3 bases and J by 0 bases, leaving 9 bases between them. The CDR3 has 15 amino acids. CDR3 DNA sequence: TGTGCCAGCAGCTTTGCTGTAAGCTCCTACAATGAGCAGTTCTTC. Amino acid sequence: CASSFAVSSYNEQFF.

J is TRBJ2-3 and V is TRBV10-3; 9 positions agree with TRBD1. From germline, CDR1 is ENHRY and CDR2 SYGVKD. V gave up 11 bases and J gave up 5 bases; unmatched junction bases: 11. This CDR3 has 14 amino acids. CDR3 amino acids: CAAKPGQGIDTQYF. CDR3 nucleotide sequence: TGTGCCGCCAAACCGGGACAGGGTATAGATACGCAGTATTTT.

This clonotype has only a few counts. V gene TRBV4-1 combines with J gene TRBJ2-5; tentative D call: TRBD2 (5 bases). V was clipped by 4 bases and J by 4 bases, with 16 bases between them. The CDR3 runs to 15 residues. The germline gives CDR1 MGHRA, CDR2 YSYEKL. The DNA of the CDR3 is TGCGCCAGCAGCCTAACACTAGGGTTCGGAGAGACCCAGTACTTC. It encodes CASSLTLGFGETQYF.

V gene TRBV7-2 combines with J gene TRBJ1-2, with D possibly TRBD1 on 6 matching bases. The germline V and J ends were trimmed by 4 bases and 5 bases, with 17 bases remaining between them. Germline V gene sequence: CDR1 SGHTA, CDR2 FQGNSA. This CDR3 has 15 amino acids. The CDR3 DNA reads TGTGCCAGCAGCTCGGACAGTCGTGGGTTATATGGCTACACCTTC. Amino acids: CASSSDSRGLYGYTF.

The chain employs TRBV27 and TRBJ2-1; D is perhaps TRBD2 (6 bases). In germline, CDR1 is MNHEY, CDR2 SMNVEV (reference sequence). The CDR3 runs to 13 residues. Trimming shortened V by 5 bases and J by 8 bases, and 13 bases separated the two germline ends. CDR3 sequence: CASSPTSLHEQFF. The CDR3 nucleotides are TGTGCCAGCAGTCCGACTAGTCTCCATGAGCAGTTCTTC.

This rearrangement joins TRBV19 to TRBJ1-1, with a tentative D call TRBD1 (5 bases). Germline lookup yields CDR1 LNHDA and CDR2 SQIVND (reference sequence). This CDR3 is built from 15 residues. V was pared by 5 bases and J by 0 bases, with 13 bases between. The chain's CDR3 is CASSGAAGMNTEAFF. The CDR3 region has the DNA TGTGCCAGTAGTGGGGCAGCGGGGATGAACACTGAAGCTTTCTTT.

This clonotype was picked up a small number of times. V and J are TRBV7-9 and TRBJ2-5; D might be TRBD1 (6 bases). The better agreement between TRBJ2-1 and the DNA end casts doubt on the J call. The germline V gene encodes CDR1 SEHNR and CDR2 FQNEAQ (reference sequence). The CDR3 covers 14 residues. This CDR3 reads CASTPLGAGNEQFF. CDR3 nucleotide sequence: TGTGCCAGCACCCCCTTGGGGGCAGGGAATGAGCAGTTCTTC.